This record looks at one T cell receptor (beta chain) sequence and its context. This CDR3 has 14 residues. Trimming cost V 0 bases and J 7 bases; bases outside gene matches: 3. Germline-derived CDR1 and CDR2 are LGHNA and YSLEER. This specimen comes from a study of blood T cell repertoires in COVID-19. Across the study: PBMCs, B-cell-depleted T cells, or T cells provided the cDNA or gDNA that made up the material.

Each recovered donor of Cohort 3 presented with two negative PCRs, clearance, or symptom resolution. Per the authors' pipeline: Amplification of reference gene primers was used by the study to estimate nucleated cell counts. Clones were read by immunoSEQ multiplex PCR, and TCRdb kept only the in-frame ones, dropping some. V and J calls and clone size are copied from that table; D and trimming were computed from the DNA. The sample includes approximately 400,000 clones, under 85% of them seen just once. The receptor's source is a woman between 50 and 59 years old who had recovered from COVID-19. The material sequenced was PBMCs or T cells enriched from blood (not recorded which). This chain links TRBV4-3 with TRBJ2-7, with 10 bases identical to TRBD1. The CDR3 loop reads CASSQDRTGGEQYF. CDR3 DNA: TGCGCCAGCAGCCAAGATCGGACAGGGGGGGAGCAGTACTTC.